What follows are 14 T cell receptor beta chains derived from one specimen sequenced in a study of shared clonotypes between healthy human individuals. The protocol was immunoSEQ multiplex PCR, while the TCRdb copy is restricted to in-frame clones and leaves out a portion. Seen here are 2.5 million or so clones, around 90% observed once, and the top ten hold about 0.13%. Sequenced: naive CD4+ T cells sorted from blood. Subset here: CD45RA+ positively selected. Receptors were obtained from a man in his late teens or twenties in good health.

The V gene is TRBV4-3, the J gene TRBJ2-7; the D call may be TRBD1 or TRBD2 (7 bases each). This CDR3 is built from 17 residues. The ends were cut back, 0 bases at V and 10 bases at J, with 25 bases in the middle. In germline, CDR1 is LGHNA, CDR2 YSLEER. Written as DNA, the CDR3 is TGCGCCAGCAGCCAAGATGCACAGGGGAGGGTGAGCGGGAAACAGTACTTC. Translating it yields CASSQDAQGRVSGKQYF.

This clone was seen only a few times. Other DNA sequences in the same sample also yield this CDR3. The CDR3 coding sequence is TGTGCCAGCAGCGTAGAGGGCTCTGGGGCCAACGTCCTGACTTTC. Translation: CASSVEGSGANVLTF. The V call is TRBV9, the J call TRBJ2-6; the D is unclear. Between the trimmed V and J ends, which lost 0 bases and 0 bases, there was a span of 4 bases. This CDR3 contains 15 residues. Germline-derived CDR1 and CDR2 are SGDLS and YYNGEE.

This chain connects TRBV9 to TRBJ2-7; 8 positions agree with TRBD1. The CDR3 is made up of 15 amino acids. Losses at the gene ends were 5 bases for V and 3 bases for J; bases not matched to a gene: 10. Looked up from germline, CDR1 is SGDLS and CDR2 is YYNGEE. The DNA of the CDR3 is TGTGCCAGCAGGAGCCCCGGGACAGGAGACTACGAGCAGTACTTC. This encodes CASRSPGTGDYEQYF.

CDR3 sequence (DNA): TGCGCCAGCAGCTCTCAGGGGGCGCAGGATGGCTACACCTTC. Amino acid sequence: CASSSQGAQDGYTF. The chain couples TRBV5-1 to TRBJ1-2; 8 nucleotides line up with TRBD1. From germline, CDR1 is SGHRS and CDR2 YFSETQ. CDR3 length equals 14 residues. V was clipped by 3 bases and J by 6 bases; unmatched bases: 7.

The chain carries TRBV15 and TRBJ1-2; TRBD1 agrees at 7 bases. CDR3 size: 14 residues. From germline, CDR1 is LNHNV and CDR2 YYDKDF (reference sequence). V shed 2 bases and J 6 bases; nucleotides not matched to a gene: 6. The CDR3 DNA reads TGTGCCACCAGCAGAATAGACAGGGATAATGGCTACACCTTC. It translates to CATSRIDRDNGYTF.

This chain connects TRBV18 to TRBJ2-2; 7 bases are shared with TRBD1. With V trimmed by 4 bases and J by 6 bases, 8 bases remained unmatched. The length of the CDR3 is 15 residues. CDR1 KGHSH and CDR2 LQKENI come from the germline V gene. In DNA, the CDR3 is TGTGCCAGCTCACGACGGACAGGAGGCCCCGGGGAGCTGTTTTTT. Its protein is CASSRRTGGPGELFF.

V is TRBV27 and J is TRBJ1-4; D gene uncertain. The CDR3 is 16 residues long. Germline V gene data show CDR1 as MNHEY and CDR2 as SMNVEV (reference sequence). V was shortened by 6 bases and J by 3 bases, with 17 bases between the two germline ends. CDR3 amino acids: CASSLDPRRSNEKLFF. Here the CDR3 DNA reads TGTGCCAGCAGCCTAGACCCCCGACGGTCTAATGAAAAACTGTTTTTT.

This chain uses TRBV6-1 with TRBJ1-2; TRBD1 aligns across 7 bases. V was clipped by 4 bases and J by 5 bases; unmatched bases: 4. CDR1 MNHNS and CDR2 SASEGT come from the germline V gene. The CDR3 covers 13 residues. The CDR3 nucleotides are TGTGCCAGCAGTGGACAGGGATGGTATGGCTACACCTTC. Translated, it gives CASSGQGWYGYTF.

The rearrangement uses TRBV4-3 and TRBJ1-5; D remains ambiguous. V dropped 1 base and J dropped 3 bases, with 10 bases sitting between them. Germline V gene lookup returns CDR1 LGHNA and CDR2 YSLEER. This CDR3 contains 15 residues. CDR3 bases: TGCGCCAGCAGCCAAGCCTCGTCGACCAATCAGCCCCAGCATTTT. It is translated as CASSQASSTNQPQHF.

The chain recombines TRBV6-5 with TRBJ2-7, with D uncertain. CDR1 MNHEY and CDR2 SVGAGI come from the germline V gene. The ends were cut back, 6 bases at V and 7 bases at J, with 13 bases in the middle. The CDR3 extends over 12 amino acids. CDR3 nucleotides: TGTGCCAGCAGCGATCCCGATAGGGAGCAGTACTTC. This sequence encodes CASSDPDREQYF.

The chain employs TRBV25-1 and TRBJ2-7; D could derive from TRBD1 or TRBD2 (6 bases each). From germline, CDR1 is MGHDK and CDR2 SYGVNS. The CDR3 sequence is 12 residues long. V was shortened by 10 bases and J by 4 bases, with 14 bases between the two germline ends. As DNA, the CDR3 is TGTGCCACCTCTGGAGGGGGGTACGAGCAGTACTTC. Translated: CATSGGGYEQYF.

The rearrangement joins TRBV18 to TRBJ1-2; D perhaps matches TRBD1 (6 bases). The germline V gene has CDR1 KGHSH and CDR2 LQKENI. CDR3 length equals 15 residues. Between the trimmed V and J ends, which lost 0 bases and 4 bases, there was a span of 12 bases. CDR3 bases: TGTGCCAGCTCACCACCGGCAGGGGTTAGCTATGGCTACACCTTC. It yields the protein CASSPPAGVSYGYTF. The entire variable domain, with the rest obtained from reference TRBV18 and TRBJ1-2, is as follows: NAGVMQNPRHLVRRRGQEARLRCSPMKGHSHVYWYRQLPEEGLKFMVYLQKENIIDESGMPKERFSAEFPKEGPSILRIQQVVRGDSAAYFCASSPPAGVSYGYTFGSGTRLTVV.

The sample holds one count of this clone. V is TRBV9 and J is TRBJ2-3; the match to TRBD1 covers 7 bases. Per the germline V gene, CDR1 is SGDLS and CDR2 is YYNGEE. CDR3 length equals 16 residues. The junction had 8 bases not matched to a gene; V was cut back by 3 bases and J by 1 base. The CDR3 DNA reads as TGTGCCAGCAGCGGGCCCGGGACAGCCGGCACAGATACGCAGTATTTT. Its translation is CASSGPGTAGTDTQYF.

The CDR3 nucleotides read TGTGCCAGCGGGACAGTCCCTTGGATGGCTGGAAACACCATATATTTT. Encoded protein: CASGTVPWMAGNTIYF. The chain is built from TRBV2 and TRBJ1-3, with 7 bases identical to TRBD1. Germline values: CDR1 SNHLY, CDR2 FYNNEI. The ends lost 8 bases at V and 2 bases at J; junction bases unmatched: 12. The CDR3 is 16 amino acids.